Presented here are 17 T cell receptor beta chains from one specimen sequenced in a study of CD8+CD57+ T cells in acquired aplastic anemia (dated by TCRdb to the late 2010s). For sequencing, an Illumina HiSeq 2000 was employed. Genomic DNA served as template for TCR beta VDJ combination and CDR3 sequence profiling. Clones were called with MiXCR by TCRdb after fastp trimmed the public reads at Q25, and only in-frame beta chains were retained. Entries are consolidated by CDR3 protein sequence, retaining the most common genes and DNA. This sample holds 350,000 to 450,000 distinct CDR3 sequences; 60% to 80% were observed only once. The ten largest account for approximately 3.9% of the sample. Sample: sorted CD4+, CD8+, or CD8+CD57+ T cells (not recorded which) from PBMCs. These receptors all come from a human donor in good health, serving as a control.

As concerns this clonotype: A junction end diverges from the germline sequence, so it may reflect a read error. V is TRBV2 and J is TRBJ1-5, with D perhaps matching TRBD1 (5 bases). The CDR3 length is 15 residues. The germline V gene has CDR1 SNHLY and CDR2 FYNNEI. The CDR3 DNA reads TGTGCCAGCAGTTTTGTGGCGGGGGTTAGTTACCCACAATTTTTT. As protein: CASSFVAGVSYPQFF.

Ten or more counts support this clonotype. This chain connects TRBV9 to TRBJ2-1; D possibly uses TRBD1 or TRBD2 (5 bases each). V was cut by 4 bases and J by 1 base, with 12 bases left in between. Germline V gene data show CDR1 as SGDLS and CDR2 as YYNGEE. This CDR3 has 15 residues. CDR3 coding DNA: TGTGCCAGCAGCTCCCGGGACCAGTCCTACAATGAGCAGTTCTTC. Translated, it gives CASSSRDQSYNEQFF.

The genes are TRBV7-9 and TRBJ2-3; maybe TRBD2 (6 bases). Germline V lookup: CDR1 SEHNR, CDR2 FQNEAQ (reference sequence). V was cut by 5 bases and J by 7 bases, with 22 bases left in between. This CDR3 spans 16 amino acids. The CDR3 sequence is CASSPTIARGSHTQYF. In nucleotides, the CDR3 is TGTGCCAGCAGCCCGACTATAGCCCGGGGGAGCCATACGCAGTATTTT. The whole variable domain, filled in from reference TRBV7-9 and TRBJ2-3, reads DTGVSQNPRHKITKRGQNVTFRCDPISEHNRLYWYRQTLGQGPEFLTYFQNEAQLEKSRLLSDRFSAERPKGSFSTLEIQRTEQGDSAMYLCASSPTIARGSHTQYFGPGTRLTVL.

This sequence joins TRBV20-1 and TRBJ1-1, with D maybe TRBD1 (6 bases). Germline V gene sequence: CDR1 DFQATT, CDR2 SNEGSKA (reference sequence). The CDR3 is 14 residues long. V was pared by 5 bases and J by 2 bases, with 15 bases between. The chain's CDR3 is CSAFLLDSNTEAFF. In DNA, the CDR3 is TGCAGTGCTTTTTTATTGGACAGTAACACTGAAGCTTTCTTT.

This chain connects TRBV20-1 to TRBJ1-1; a possible D gene is TRBD1 (6 bases). The V gene's germline CDR1 is DFQATT and CDR2 SNEGSKA (reference sequence). Trimming took 3 bases from V and 7 from J, leaving 15 bases between them. The CDR3 extends over 13 amino acids. The CDR3 DNA sequence: TGCAGTGCTAGTTCGGGGGGGGCGCGTGAAGCTTTCTTT. Its protein is CSASSGGAREAFF.

Concerning this clonotype itself: One end of the junction fails to match germline, which may point to a read error. The gene calls are TRBV7-3 and TRBJ2-6; TRBD1 agrees at 7 bases. CDR1 is SGHTA, CDR2 FQGTGA, per germline. The CDR3 contains 14 residues. DNA for the CDR3: TGTGCCAGCAGCCGAGGGACAGAAGAGACCCTGTACTTCTTC. It codes for CASSRGTEETLYFF.

This chain links TRBV19 with TRBJ2-1, with D perhaps matching TRBD1 (5 bases). Between the trimmed V and J ends, which lost 10 bases and 5 bases, there was a span of 24 bases. CDR1 and CDR2 from the germline V gene are LNHDA and SQIVND (reference sequence). The CDR3 is 16 residues long. In nucleotides, the CDR3 is TGTGCCACCGGTGAACGCGTAGGGGTAGGGCACAATGAGCAGTTCTTC. This sequence encodes CATGERVGVGHNEQFF.

Of note for this clonotype: The germline gene is not matched at one end of the junction; a read error may be the cause. The chain combines TRBV7-2 with TRBJ2-7; D gene ambiguous. Germline V gene data show CDR1 as SGHTA and CDR2 as FQGNSA. There are 15 residues in the CDR3. CDR3 residues: CASSLAGQNAYQQYF. CDR3 DNA: TGTGCCAGCAGCTTAGCGGGCCAGAATGCCTACCAGCAGTACTTC.

This clonotype was counted ten times or more. V usage is TRBV25-1 and J usage is TRBJ2-2; 9 nucleotides align to TRBD1. Per the germline V gene, CDR1 is MGHDK and CDR2 is SYGVNS. This CDR3 has 16 residues. V trimming: 6 bases; J trimming: 2 bases; junction bases outside the gene matches: 7. The CDR3 DNA reads as TGTGCCAGCAGGCCGACGGGACAGGGTAACACCGGGGAGCTGTTTTTT. Protein: CASRPTGQGNTGELFF.

J is TRBJ1-1 and V is TRBV25-1, with a weak D call TRBD1 (5 bases). The V end was cut by 3 bases, the J end by 3 bases, with 29 bases between. The CDR3 runs 20 residues. Germline assignment: CDR1 MGHDK and CDR2 SYGVNS. CDR3 sequence: CASSEERRDAREGMDTEAFF. The DNA of the CDR3 is TGTGCCAGCAGTGAGGAGCGTCGGGACGCCCGAGAGGGTATGGACACTGAAGCTTTCTTT.

This chain connects TRBV20-1 to TRBJ1-2, with no clear D. CDR1 and CDR2 (germline): DFQATT, SNEGSKA (reference sequence). The CDR3 loop spans 11 amino acids. The V end was cut by 2 bases, the J end by 3 bases, with 4 bases between. The CDR3 DNA sequence: TGCAGTGCTAGAAAACACTATGGCTACACCTTC. This encodes CSARKHYGYTF.

This clonotype is a singleton in its sample. The J gene is TRBJ2-5, the V gene TRBV7-2; 11 nucleotides match TRBD2. CDR1 SGHTA and CDR2 FQGNSA come from the germline V gene. The CDR3 is 16 amino acids. V shed 5 bases and J 1 base; nucleotides not matched to a gene: 6. The DNA of the CDR3 is TGTGCCAGCAGCCAGACTAGCGGGGCACCCCAAGAGACCCAGTACTTC. Encoded protein: CASSQTSGAPQETQYF.

Worth noting for this clonotype: At one boundary the junction diverges from the germline segment, which might be a read error. J is TRBJ1-6 and V is TRBV7-6, with unresolved D. CDR1 and CDR2 from the germline V gene are SGHVS and FNYEAQ. The CDR3 has 14 amino acids. CDR3 sequence reads: CASSSLTEAFFRQF. The CDR3 region has the DNA TGTGCCAGCAGCTCCCTCACTGAAGCTTTCTTTCGACAATTT. The full variable domain, with the rest looked up from reference TRBV7-6 and TRBJ1-6, is GAGVSQSPRYKVTKRGQDVALRCDPISGHVSLYWYRQALGQGPEFLTYFNYEAQQDKSGLPNDRFSAERPEGSISTLTIQRTEQRDSAMYRCASSSLTEAFFRQFGNGTRLTVT.

The V call is TRBV19, the J call TRBJ1-1, with D possibly TRBD1 on 6 matching bases. Trimming pared 7 bases from V and 1 base from J, leaving 13 bases between. CDR3 length: 14 residues. The germline gives CDR1 LNHDA, CDR2 SQIVND (reference sequence). The CDR3 region is CASNKVRGNTEAFF. The CDR3 DNA reads as TGTGCCAGTAACAAGGTCAGGGGGAACACTGAAGCTTTCTTT. The whole variable domain, filled in from reference TRBV19 and TRBJ1-1, reads DGGITQSPKYLFRKEGQNVTLSCEQNLNHDAMYWYRQDPGQGLRLIYYSQIVNDFQKGDIAEGYSVSREKKESFPLTVTSAQKNPTAFYLCASNKVRGNTEAFFGQGTRLTVV.

The chain uses TRBV7-3 and TRBJ1-6, with TRBD1 as a possible D gene (5 bases). This CDR3 has 16 residues. Trimming took off 6 bases at V and 8 bases at J, with 20 bases between the two ends. CDR1 SGHTA and CDR2 FQGTGA come from the germline V gene. The CDR3 loop reads CASRIHRITGDSPLHF. The CDR3 DNA reads TGTGCCAGCAGGATACACAGGATCACCGGGGATTCACCCCTCCACTTT.

As DNA, the CDR3 is TGTGCCAGGAGTGCCGGGCAGGGATTCGGCGAGCAGTACTTC. This sequence encodes CARSAGQGFGEQYF. The genes are TRBV10-3 and TRBJ2-7, with D possibly matching TRBD1 (5 bases). The germline V and J ends were trimmed by 10 bases and 6 bases, with 22 bases remaining between them. Germline CDR1 ENHRY, CDR2 SYGVKD. The CDR3 runs 14 residues.

With respect to this clonotype: This is likely a read error, given that the CDR3 carries no conserved phenylalanine or tryptophan at its end. The DNA is omitted, as the CDR3 cannot be located on it reliably, and the CDR3 follows TCRdb's listing. The rearrangement uses TRBV7-3 and TRBJ1-5; the table's TRBD1 call for D was not verified on the DNA. CDR1 and CDR2 (germline): SGHTA, FQGTGA. The CDR3 is 12 amino acids long, termini counted. The CDR3: CASSLNSRGIYE.